A single sample gave rise to the 22 T cell receptor beta chains below, sequenced in a study of response to subunit inactivated influenza vaccine. Each CDR3 protein is one row after TCRdb ran MiXCR on the RT-PCR reads. The repertoire consists of under 200,000 distinct CDR3 sequences, with approximately 11% occurring once and the leading ten covering 35% to 40%. Sequenced here: CD8+ T cells sorted from PBMCs, sampled about 24 months after vaccination. These receptors were collected from a man aged 50-75 years who received an inactivated influenza vaccine.

This clonotype has only a few counts. The chain uses TRBV6-2 or TRBV6-3 and TRBJ2-7, with 7 bases identical to TRBD1. Germline V gives CDR1 MNHEY, CDR2 SVGEGT. This CDR3 is built from 16 residues. Trimming removed 6 bases from V and 0 bases from J; junction bases left unmatched: 11. The CDR3 loop reads CASSYNRDRYSYEQYF. The CDR3 nucleotides are TGTGCCAGCAGCTATAACCGGGACAGATACTCCTACGAGCAGTACTTC.

This clonotype was seen ten or more times. The J gene is TRBJ1-5, the V gene TRBV28; tentatively, D is TRBD1 (5 bases). CDR3 length: 19 amino acids. Trimming took off 3 bases at V and 2 bases at J, with 23 bases between the two ends. In germline, CDR1 is MDHEN, CDR2 SYDVKM. CDR3 nucleotide sequence: TGTGCCAGCAGTTTTATGGCTACCAAGGGGAGGTGGGGCAATCAGCCCCAGCATTTT. This codes for CASSFMATKGRWGNQPQHF.

This clonotype was observed many times. Here the CDR3 reads CASSFRAGPTNEQFF. The CDR3 DNA reads as TGTGCCAGCAGCTTCAGGGCGGGACCTACCAATGAGCAGTTCTTC. The rearrangement uses TRBV11-2 and TRBJ2-1, with TRBD2 as a possible D gene (6 bases). From germline, CDR1 is SGHAT and CDR2 FQNNGV. The CDR3 covers 15 residues. The ends were cut back, 3 bases at V and 6 bases at J, with 15 bases in the middle. Based on the CDR3 plus reference TRBV11-2 and TRBJ2-1, the full variable domain is EAGVAQSPRYKIIEKRQSVAFWCNPISGHATLYWYQQILGQGPKLLIQFQNNGVVDDSQLPKDRFSAERLKGVDSTLKIQPAKLEDSAVYLCASSFRAGPTNEQFFGPGTRLTVL.

This clonotype has just a few counts. This rearrangement joins TRBV3-1 to TRBJ2-3; 11 positions agree with TRBD2. Germline lookup yields CDR1 LGHDT and CDR2 YNNKEL (reference sequence). The junction had 5 bases not matched to a gene; V was cut back by 0 bases and J by 3 bases. The CDR3 loop spans 17 amino acids. The CDR3 DNA reads as TGTGCCAGCAGCCAAGAGGGGCTAGCGGGAGGAACAGATACGCAGTATTTT. Translated, it gives CASSQEGLAGGTDTQYF.

This CDR3 reads CASSQGLAGIYNEQFF. The CDR3 DNA reads as TGCGCCAGCAGCCAAGGTCTAGCGGGGATTTACAATGAGCAGTTCTTC. V usage is TRBV4-3 and J usage is TRBJ2-1; 9 nucleotides align to TRBD2. V was pared by 1 base and J by 4 bases, with 5 bases of the junction left unmatched. Germline loops: CDR1 LGHNA, CDR2 YSLEER. The CDR3 is made up of 16 amino acids.

The CDR3 protein is CASTGGGNTQYF. The CDR3 DNA is TGTGCCAGCACCGGGGGGGGAAATACGCAGTATTTT. The chain employs TRBV9 and TRBJ2-3; TRBD2 aligns across 8 bases. This CDR3 region has 12 residues. J was trimmed by 7 bases and V by 6 bases; bases with no gene match: 4. Germline V CDR1 and CDR2: SGDLS, YYNGEE. Looking up the rest from reference TRBV9 and TRBJ2-3 gives the full variable domain: DSGVTQTPKHLITATGQRVTLRCSPRSGDLSVYWYQQSLDQGLQFLIQYYNGEERAKGNILERFSAQQFPDLHSELNLSSLELGDSALYFCASTGGGNTQYFGPGTRLTVL.

This sequence joins TRBV30 and TRBJ2-7; 7 nucleotides match TRBD2. This CDR3 comprises 11 residues. From germline, CDR1 is GTSNPN and CDR2 SVGIG (reference sequence). The CDR3 DNA sequence: TGTGCTCCGGGAGGCCTCTACGAGCAGTACTTC. Its translation is CAPGGLYEQYF.

This clonotype has more than one count but fewer than ten. The chain recombines TRBV13 with TRBJ2-2; 12 nucleotides agree with TRBD2. Germline V gene data show CDR1 as PRHDT and CDR2 as FYEKMQ (reference sequence). This CDR3 comprises 16 residues. J gave up 7 bases and V 4 bases, and 7 bases lay outside the gene matches. In nucleotides, the CDR3 is TGTGCCAGCAGCTCTCGACTAGCGGGGGATTTCGGGGAGCTGTTTTTT. Encoded protein: CASSSRLAGDFGELFF.

The chain couples TRBV6-1 to TRBJ2-1, with 9 bases aligning to TRBD2. Per the germline V gene, CDR1 is MNHNS and CDR2 is SASEGT. V dropped 7 bases and J dropped 3; count of bases not matched to a gene: 4. The CDR3 is made up of 14 amino acids. The CDR3 sequence is CASKSGRNYNEQFF. CDR3 DNA: TGTGCCAGCAAGAGCGGGAGGAACTACAATGAGCAGTTCTTC.

This clonotype was counted a few times. The chain combines TRBV2 with TRBJ2-7, with a possible D match to TRBD2 (7 bases). With 5 bases removed from V and 5 bases from J, the gap between germline ends came to 16 bases. Germline lookup yields CDR1 SNHLY and CDR2 FYNNEI. This CDR3 has 14 amino acids. The CDR3 loop reads CASSTGGGLDEQYF. The CDR3 DNA reads TGTGCCAGCAGTACCGGCGGGGGCCTGGACGAGCAGTACTTC.

This chain links TRBV25-1 with TRBJ2-5; D may be TRBD2 (6 bases). Germline CDR1 is MGHDK and CDR2 is SYGVNS. The CDR3 is 12 residues long. The V end lost 8 bases, the J end lost 1 base, and 8 bases lay between the germline ends. CDR3 DNA: TGTGCCAGCGGCGGGGCCCAAGAGACCCAGTACTTC. The encoded protein is CASGGAQETQYF. Full variable domain (rest looked up from reference TRBV25-1 and TRBJ2-5): EADIYQTPRYLVIGTGKKITLECSQTMGHDKMYWYQQDPGMELHLIHYSYGVNSTEKGDLSSESTVSRIRTEHFPLTLESARPSHTSQYLCASGGAQETQYFGPGTRLLVL.

This clonotype ranks as medium-sized. The gene calls are TRBV20-1 and TRBJ2-7; D uncertain. Trimming pared 7 bases from V and 3 bases from J, leaving 10 bases between. This CDR3 has 11 residues. Germline values: CDR1 DFQATT, CDR2 SNEGSKA (reference sequence). The CDR3 DNA reads TGCAGTGTCGCTTGGGGCTACGAGCAGTACTTC. Amino acid sequence: CSVAWGYEQYF.

This clonotype was recorded at least ten times. The V and J genes are TRBV4-3 and TRBJ2-7; D gene unclear. The germline gives CDR1 LGHNA, CDR2 YSLEER. The ends were cut back, 0 bases at V and 4 bases at J, with 10 bases in the middle. The CDR3 consists of 14 residues. CDR3 sequence: CASSQDSRPYEQYF. CDR3 nucleotides: TGCGCCAGCAGCCAAGATAGCAGGCCATACGAGCAGTACTTC.

This clonotype appeared many times. The chain couples TRBV27 to TRBJ2-1; 11 bases align to TRBD2. Trimming cost V 2 bases and J 8 bases; bases outside gene matches: 5. The CDR3 is 15 residues long. Germline CDR1 and CDR2: MNHEY and SMNVEV (reference sequence). CDR3 sequence reads: CASSLVTSGTDEQFF. The CDR3 nucleotides are TGTGCCAGCAGTTTAGTGACTAGCGGGACCGATGAGCAGTTCTTC.

This clonotype was seen a handful of times. The chain combines TRBV12-3 or TRBV12-4 with TRBJ2-1; D remains ambiguous. Trimming pared 1 base from V and 7 bases from J, leaving 11 bases between. The CDR3 contains 14 residues. The CDR3 here is CASSLGGVLNEQFF. CDR3 coding DNA: TGTGCCAGCAGTTTAGGAGGTGTGCTGAATGAGCAGTTCTTC.

V is TRBV5-6 and J is TRBJ2-7; D unresolved. V dropped 0 bases and J dropped 4 bases, with 11 bases sitting between them. This CDR3 contains 14 residues. Per germline, CDR1 SGHDT and CDR2 YYEEEE. Here the CDR3 reads CASSLADLGYEQYF. Here the CDR3 DNA reads TGTGCCAGCAGCTTGGCCGATCTGGGATACGAGCAGTACTTC.

There are many counts of this clonotype. The chain couples TRBV30 to TRBJ1-1, with D uncertain. V lost 5 bases, J lost 6 bases, and 19 bases lay in between. Germline loops: CDR1 GTSNPN, CDR2 SVGIG (reference sequence). This CDR3 region has 14 residues. CDR3 DNA: TGTGCCTGGGCGCCGGAGAATCATGTTGCTGAAGCTTTCTTT. It encodes CAWAPENHVAEAFF.

V usage is TRBV9 and J usage is TRBJ2-3; D could derive from TRBD1 or TRBD2 (5 bases each). The germline gives CDR1 SGDLS, CDR2 YYNGEE. The CDR3 totals 16 residues. Trimming pared 3 bases from V and 4 bases from J, leaving 18 bases between. DNA for the CDR3: TGTGCCAGCAGCGCGGGGACGATCCCCAGAGCAGATACGCAGTATTTT. It is translated as CASSAGTIPRADTQYF. The full variable domain, completed using reference TRBV9 and TRBJ2-3, is DSGVTQTPKHLITATGQRVTLRCSPRSGDLSVYWYQQSLDQGLQFLIQYYNGEERAKGNILERFSAQQFPDLHSELNLSSLELGDSALYFCASSAGTIPRADTQYFGPGTRLTVL.

This clonotype was recorded a few times. The V and J genes are TRBV6-1 and TRBJ2-3; D may be TRBD2 (5 bases). CDR1 is MNHNS and CDR2 is SASEGT in the germline V gene. With 6 bases removed from V and 2 bases from J, the gap between germline ends came to 15 bases. The CDR3 contains 15 residues. CDR3 nucleotides: TGTGCCAGCAGCCAGAGGGATCTTCCCACAGATACGCAGTATTTT. This sequence encodes CASSQRDLPTDTQYF.

The chain carries TRBV6-2 or TRBV6-3 and TRBJ1-4; D might be TRBD1 (6 bases). The CDR3 is 15 residues long. Trimming removed 5 bases from V and 7 bases from J, with 17 bases in between. The germline V gene encodes CDR1 MNHEY and CDR2 SVGEGT. Written as DNA, the CDR3 is TGTGCCAGCAGTACCACGGACAGCTGGGGTGAAAAACTGTTTTTT. Translating gives CASSTTDSWGEKLFF.

The table lists this clonotype with a few counts. The chain links TRBV4-3 to TRBJ2-7; 11 bases are shared with TRBD2. The J segment lost 2 bases and the V segment lost 2 bases, leaving 2 bases of the junction unmatched. This CDR3 contains 15 residues. Germline assignment: CDR1 LGHNA and CDR2 YSLEER. In DNA, the CDR3 is TGCGCCAGCAGCCAACTAGCGGGGGGTACCTACGAGCAGTACTTC. The encoded protein is CASSQLAGGTYEQYF.

This clonotype was detected a few times. CDR3 bases: TGTGCCAGCAGTGCTGGCCCTCTCTTCTATGGCTACACCTTC. Residues: CASSAGPLFYGYTF. The V gene is TRBV2, the J gene TRBJ1-2, with unresolved D. The CDR3 contains 14 residues. The V end lost 4 bases, the J end lost 4 bases, and 13 bases lay between the germline ends. CDR1 and CDR2 (germline): SNHLY, FYNNEI.